This TCR beta chain was sequenced in a study of blood T cell repertoires in COVID-19. Everyone who took part was roughly 18 to 89 years old, and they came from about two dozen US areas. The CDR3 loop spans 15 amino acids. Germline CDR1 and CDR2: PRHDT and FYEKMQ (reference sequence). V gave up 4 bases and J gave up 2 bases; unmatched junction bases: 7. The assay was immunoSEQ multiplex PCR, and TCRdb's table has in-frame clones only and misses some. The sample lists 200,000 or so clones; around 87% were seen once. This TCR derives from a woman aged 18-35 years in a cohort exposed to, infected with or recovered from COVID-19 (not recorded which). The chain joins TRBV13 to TRBJ1-2, with 7 bases identical to TRBD1. Sequencing was carried out using PBMCs or T cells enriched from blood (not recorded which). The CDR3: CASSSTGLSNYGYTF. Here the CDR3 DNA reads TGTGCCAGCAGCTCGACAGGGCTATCCAACTATGGCTACACCTTC.